The 10 T cell receptor beta chains in this list originate from one sample, sequenced in a study of beta chain features in type 1 diabetes listed by TCRdb under 2018. Results and caveats for the whole study, not just this receptor: In all four CD4+ subsets, TCRB CDR3 length was moderately but significantly shorter in type 1 diabetes patients.

Preparation of the library involved the immunoSEQ multiplex PCR assay. All of the isolated RNA was reverse transcribed with the High Capacity cDNA Reverse Transcription Kit, so expressed TCRB transcripts were sequenced. The source is immuneACCESS, and TCRdb retained only in-frame sequences with V and J called. Part of the clones is not carried over; for the studies checked, unresolved V genes explain less than half of this, and the remainder is unexplained. Here the sample has about 340,000 clones; approximately 13% occur a single time. The ten biggest clones cover approximately 0.016% of the sample. Their specific antigens are unknown. The material sequenced was naive CD4+ T cells from blood. Taken with the paper, the label for cell subset or site translates to: true naive CD4+ T cells. Receptor source: a woman in her late teens or twenties with type 1 diabetes.

This chain uses TRBV2 with TRBJ2-3; D possibly corresponds to TRBD1 (7 bases). There are 14 residues in the CDR3. Per germline, CDR1 SNHLY and CDR2 FYNNEI. V was cut by 3 bases and J by 4 bases, with 11 bases left in between. CDR3 coding DNA: TGTGCCAGCAGTGATCAGGGGGGTGCAGATACGCAGTATTTT. This translates into CASSDQGGADTQYF.

The V call is TRBV5-1, the J call TRBJ2-3, with 14 bases aligning to TRBD2. V trimming: 4 bases; J trimming: 5 bases; junction bases outside the gene matches: 18. The CDR3 runs to 20 residues. Per the germline V gene, CDR1 is SGHRS and CDR2 is YFSETQ. This chain's CDR3 is CASSVPTGTSGRGGIDTQYF. The CDR3 coding sequence is TGCGCCAGCAGCGTACCTACCGGGACTAGCGGGAGAGGAGGTATAGATACGCAGTATTTT.

This chain uses TRBV4-2 with TRBJ1-1; no firm D call. This CDR3 spans 15 amino acids. Trimming took off 2 bases at V and 6 bases at J, with 16 bases between the two ends. Germline V CDR1 and CDR2: LGHNA, YNFKEQ. The CDR3 coding sequence is TGTGCCAGCAGCCAACCAGACATTCGTCCCTCTGAAGCTTTCTTT. It specifies CASSQPDIRPSEAFF.

The V gene is TRBV28, the J gene TRBJ2-7, with D possibly being TRBD2 (5 bases). V gave up 1 base and J gave up 2 bases, with 18 bases separating them. The CDR3 loop spans 17 amino acids. Germline-derived CDR1 and CDR2 are MDHEN and SYDVKM. The CDR3 reads CASSLSVLSGTPYEQYF. CDR3 nucleotides: TGTGCCAGCAGTTTATCCGTCTTGAGCGGTACTCCCTACGAGCAGTACTTC.

This clone was counted a few times. This chain uses TRBV28 with TRBJ2-1, with a tentative D call TRBD1 (5 bases). Germline CDR1 MDHEN, CDR2 SYDVKM. The CDR3 runs 13 residues. V lost 2 bases, J lost 6 bases, and 8 bases lay in between. CDR3 sequence (DNA): TGTGCCAGCAGTTTAGGCAGGGTCAATGAGCAGTTCTTC. It is translated as CASSLGRVNEQFF. The full variable domain, with the rest looked up from reference TRBV28 and TRBJ2-1, is DVKVTQSSRYLVKRTGEKVFLECVQDMDHENMFWYRQDPGLGLRLIYFSYDVKMKEKGDIPEGYSVSREKKERFSLILESASTNQTSMYLCASSLGRVNEQFFGPGTRLTVL.

This clone was detected a few times. The chain uses TRBV30 and TRBJ2-6, with D uncertain. CDR3 size: 17 residues. V lost 3 bases to trimming and J lost 1 base, with 16 bases between them. Germline-derived CDR1 and CDR2 are GTSNPN and SVGIG (reference sequence). CDR3 residues: CAWSGQVLSSGANVLTF. CDR3 in DNA: TGTGCCTGGAGCGGTCAGGTTCTGAGTTCTGGGGCCAACGTCCTGACTTTC.

The V call is TRBV29-1, the J call TRBJ2-1, with 15 bases that match TRBD2. Germline V CDR1 and CDR2: SQVTM, ANQGSEA. The CDR3 spans 16 residues. Trimming took 3 bases from V and 6 from J; bases not matched to a gene: 6. Here the CDR3 DNA reads TGCAGCGTTGACCGGACTAGCGGGAGGGTGGGCAATGAGCAGTTCTTC. It is translated as CSVDRTSGRVGNEQFF.

V is TRBV30 and J is TRBJ2-1; 8 bases are a match to TRBD2. Germline V gene lookup returns CDR1 GTSNPN and CDR2 SVGIG (reference sequence). Unmatched junction bases numbered 9, after V lost 3 bases and J lost 8 bases. This CDR3 is 14 amino acids long. The CDR3 nucleotides are TGTGCCTGGAGAAAAGCGGGAGATAGCGATGAGCAGTTCTTC. Amino acids: CAWRKAGDSDEQFF.

This clone was seen a few times. This chain connects TRBV30 to TRBJ1-1; 7 bases map to TRBD1. V dropped 3 bases and J dropped 0; count of bases not matched to a gene: 7. Germline assignment: CDR1 GTSNPN and CDR2 SVGIG (reference sequence). CDR3 size: 15 residues. CDR3 residues: CAWSGLGTVNTEAFF. The CDR3 DNA reads as TGTGCCTGGAGCGGGCTGGGGACAGTGAACACTGAAGCTTTCTTT. The complete variable domain, with remaining parts taken from reference TRBV30 and TRBJ1-1, reads SQTIHQWPATLVQPVGSPLSLECTVEGTSNPNLYWYRQAAGRGLQLLFYSVGIGQISSEVPQNLSASRPQDRQFILSSKKLLLSDSGFYLCAWSGLGTVNTEAFFGQGTRLTVV.

This clone occurred a few times. CDR3 sequence reads: CASRQIGRGEQFF. The CDR3 DNA follows: TGTGCCAGCAGACAGATTGGTCGAGGGGAGCAGTTCTTC. This rearrangement joins TRBV11-2 to TRBJ2-1; D is perhaps TRBD2 (5 bases). The germline gives CDR1 SGHAT, CDR2 FQNNGV. The CDR3 runs 13 residues. Trimming removed 6 bases from V and 10 bases from J, with 16 bases in between.